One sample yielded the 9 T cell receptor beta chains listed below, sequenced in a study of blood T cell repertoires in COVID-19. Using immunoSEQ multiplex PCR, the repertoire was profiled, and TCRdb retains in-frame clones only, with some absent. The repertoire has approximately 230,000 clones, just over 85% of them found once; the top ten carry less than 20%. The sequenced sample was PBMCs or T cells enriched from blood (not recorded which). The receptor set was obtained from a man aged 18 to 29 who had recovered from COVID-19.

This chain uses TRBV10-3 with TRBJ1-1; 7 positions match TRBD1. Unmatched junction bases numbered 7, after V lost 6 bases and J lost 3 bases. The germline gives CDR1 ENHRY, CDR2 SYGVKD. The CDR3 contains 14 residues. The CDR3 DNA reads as TGTGCCATCAGGGTGACAGGGTTGCACACTGAAGCTTTCTTT. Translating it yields CAIRVTGLHTEAFF.

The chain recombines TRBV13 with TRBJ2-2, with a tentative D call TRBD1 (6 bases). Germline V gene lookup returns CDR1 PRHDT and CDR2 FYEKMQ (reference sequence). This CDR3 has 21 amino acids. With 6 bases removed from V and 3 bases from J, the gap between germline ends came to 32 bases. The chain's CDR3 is CASRQEWGNRVERSDTGELFF. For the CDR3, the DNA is TGTGCCAGCAGACAAGAATGGGGCAACAGGGTCGAAAGAAGTGACACCGGGGAGCTGTTTTTT.

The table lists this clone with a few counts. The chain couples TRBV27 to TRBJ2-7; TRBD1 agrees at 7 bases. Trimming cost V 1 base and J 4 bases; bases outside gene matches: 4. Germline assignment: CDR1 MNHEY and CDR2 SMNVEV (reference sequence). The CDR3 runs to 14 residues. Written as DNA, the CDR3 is TGTGCCAGCAGTTTATTCAGGGGGAATTACGAGCAGTACTTC. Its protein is CASSLFRGNYEQYF.

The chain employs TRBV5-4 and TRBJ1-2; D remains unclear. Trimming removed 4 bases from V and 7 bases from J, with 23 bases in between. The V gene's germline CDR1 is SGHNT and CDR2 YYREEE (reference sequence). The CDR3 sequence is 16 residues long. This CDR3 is CASSPRLATHQRGYTF. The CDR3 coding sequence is TGTGCCAGCAGCCCGAGACTGGCGACTCATCAGCGTGGCTACACCTTC.

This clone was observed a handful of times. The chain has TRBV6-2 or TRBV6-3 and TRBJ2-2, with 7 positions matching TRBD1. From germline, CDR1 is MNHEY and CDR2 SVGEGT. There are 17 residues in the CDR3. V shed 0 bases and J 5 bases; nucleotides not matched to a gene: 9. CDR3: CASSYSDRQGETGELFF. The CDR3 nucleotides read TGTGCCAGCAGTTACTCGGATCGACAGGGAGAAACCGGGGAGCTGTTTTTT.

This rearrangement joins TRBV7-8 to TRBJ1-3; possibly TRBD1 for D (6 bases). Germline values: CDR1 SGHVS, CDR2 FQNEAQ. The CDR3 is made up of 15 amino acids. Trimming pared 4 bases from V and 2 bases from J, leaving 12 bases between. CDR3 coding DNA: TGTGCCAGCAGCTCGAGTTCAGGGGCTGGAAACACCATATATTTT. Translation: CASSSSSGAGNTIYF.

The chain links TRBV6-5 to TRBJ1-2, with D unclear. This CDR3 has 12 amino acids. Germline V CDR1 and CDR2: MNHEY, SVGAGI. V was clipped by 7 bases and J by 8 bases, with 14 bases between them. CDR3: CASTEGGRGYTF. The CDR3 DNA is TGTGCCAGCACCGAGGGAGGGCGCGGCTACACCTTC.

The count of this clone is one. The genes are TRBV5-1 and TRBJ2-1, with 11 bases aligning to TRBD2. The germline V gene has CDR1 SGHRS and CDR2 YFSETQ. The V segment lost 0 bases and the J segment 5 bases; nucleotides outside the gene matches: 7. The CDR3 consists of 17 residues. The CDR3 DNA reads TGCGCCAGCAGCTTGGACATCCGACTAGCGGGGAACAATGAGCAGTTCTTC. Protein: CASSLDIRLAGNNEQFF.

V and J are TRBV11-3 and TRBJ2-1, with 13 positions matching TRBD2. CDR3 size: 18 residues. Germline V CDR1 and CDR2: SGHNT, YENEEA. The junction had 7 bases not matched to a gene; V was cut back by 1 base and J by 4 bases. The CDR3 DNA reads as TGTGCCAGCAGCTTAGGAGGGACTAGCGGGGTGTCATACAATGAGCAGTTCTTC. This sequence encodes CASSLGGTSGVSYNEQFF.